These 5 T cell receptor beta chains were sequenced from one sample in a study of cytomegalovirus exposure and HLA in healthy donors. The primer mix had 60 Vbeta and 13 Jbeta primers. Sequenced by immunoSEQ multiplex PCR; TCRdb stores in-frame clones only, minus some. The repertoire includes around 140,000 clones, approximately 87% of them detected once, and less than 2% sits in the top ten. Input material: PBMCs. These receptors all come from a man aged 35-49 years in good health and CMV-seronegative.

This clone was counted a few times. The chain is built from TRBV7-8 and TRBJ1-4, with D possibly being TRBD1 (5 bases). Germline V gene sequence: CDR1 SGHVS, CDR2 FQNEAQ. CDR3 length: 14 amino acids. Deletions cut 2 bases from V and 5 bases from J, with 9 bases between. The CDR3 region is CASSLLRGNEKLFF. In DNA, the CDR3 is TGTGCCAGCAGCTTATTGCGGGGCAATGAAAAACTGTTTTTT.

This clone appeared once. The chain has TRBV7-6 and TRBJ2-7, with 7 bases that match TRBD1. The CDR3 is made up of 13 amino acids. Trimming at V came to 4 bases and at J to 3 bases, leaving 3 bases not matched to a gene. Germline V gene sequence: CDR1 SGHVS, CDR2 FNYEAQ. The CDR3 DNA reads TGTGCCAGCAGCTCCGGGACAGTCTACGAGCAGTACTTC. It translates to CASSSGTVYEQYF.

This clone was detected only a few times. The sample has other DNA sequences that encode this CDR3 too. CDR3 protein: CASSEGARQPQHF. In DNA, the CDR3 is TGTGCCAGCAGTGAGGGGGCGCGGCAGCCCCAGCATTTT. The chain uses TRBV2 and TRBJ1-5; the D gene is possibly TRBD1 (6 bases). CDR1 is SNHLY, CDR2 FYNNEI, per germline. The CDR3 totals 13 residues. V lost 3 bases and J 7 bases, leaving 10 bases between the germline ends.

V gene TRBV13 combines with J gene TRBJ2-3; a possible D gene is TRBD1 (5 bases). V was cut by 5 bases and J by 3 bases, with 6 bases left in between. Germline CDR1 reads PRHDT; CDR2 reads FYEKMQ (reference sequence). The length of the CDR3 is 12 residues. Written as DNA, the CDR3 is TGTGCCAGCAGCACAGGTACAGATACGCAGTATTTT. Translating gives CASSTGTDTQYF.

This clone appeared a few times. The J gene is TRBJ2-1, the V gene TRBV2; 7 positions agree with TRBD2. Losses at the gene ends were 9 bases for V and 2 bases for J; bases not matched to a gene: 4. The CDR3 runs to 13 residues. Germline lookup yields CDR1 SNHLY and CDR2 FYNNEI. CDR3 region: CARGGSTYNEQFF. Here the CDR3 DNA reads TGTGCCAGGGGAGGGAGTACCTACAATGAGCAGTTCTTC.